These 31 T cell receptor beta chains were all obtained from the same sample, sequenced in a study of blood T cell repertoires in COVID-19. Some clones are missing from TCRdb's copy, which holds only in-frame ones; the method was immunoSEQ multiplex PCR. The table lists 250,000 to 300,000 clones, around 89% of them singletons. Sequenced sample: peripheral blood. All receptors come from a woman aged 60-70 years with acute or convalescent COVID-19.

Written as DNA, the CDR3 is TGTGCCGCCTTCGGGGGGAGCCTAGGAACAGATACGCAGTATTTT. Amino acids: CAAFGGSLGTDTQYF. The chain recombines TRBV28 with TRBJ2-3, with TRBD2 identical over 7 bases. The V segment lost 11 bases and the J segment 3 bases; nucleotides outside the gene matches: 14. This CDR3 comprises 15 residues. The germline gives CDR1 MDHEN, CDR2 SYDVKM.

The chain links TRBV18 to TRBJ1-2, with D possibly being TRBD1 (5 bases). The CDR3 runs to 15 residues. Trimming removed 2 bases from V and 3 bases from J, with 13 bases in between. Per the germline V gene, CDR1 is KGHSH and CDR2 is LQKENI. CDR3 in DNA: TGTGCCAGCTCACCAAACTGGGGAGGGGACTATGGCTACACCTTC. It codes for CASSPNWGGDYGYTF. Filled out from reference TRBV18 and TRBJ1-2, the complete variable domain reads NAGVMQNPRHLVRRRGQEARLRCSPMKGHSHVYWYRQLPEEGLKFMVYLQKENIIDESGMPKERFSAEFPKEGPSILRIQQVVRGDSAAYFCASSPNWGGDYGYTFGSGTRLTVV.

The chain couples TRBV4-1 to TRBJ2-2; TRBD2 aligns across 7 bases. The CDR3 runs to 16 residues. Germline V CDR1 and CDR2: MGHRA, YSYEKL. Losses at the gene ends were 1 base for V and 3 bases for J; bases not matched to a gene: 5. The CDR3 nucleotides are TGCGCCAGCAGCCAAGGGGGAGCGGGGTACACCGGGGAGCTGTTTTTT. It translates to CASSQGGAGYTGELFF.

V usage is TRBV2 and J usage is TRBJ1-6, with TRBD1 matching over 9 bases. The CDR3 sequence is 14 residues long. Germline V gene data show CDR1 as SNHLY and CDR2 as FYNNEI. The V segment lost 5 bases and the J segment 7 bases; nucleotides outside the gene matches: 3. The CDR3 nucleotides are TGTGCCAGCAGTTCGGACAGGGGAAATTCACCCCTCCACTTT. It yields the protein CASSSDRGNSPLHF.

V and J are TRBV5-1 and TRBJ2-2, with D tentatively TRBD1 (5 bases). The CDR3 loop spans 14 amino acids. Germline V lookup: CDR1 SGHRS, CDR2 YFSETQ. Trimming cost V 0 bases and J 3 bases, with 6 bases left between them. In DNA form, the CDR3 reads TGCGCCAGCAGCTTGGGACAGCACACCGGGGAGCTGTTTTTT. This translates into CASSLGQHTGELFF.

Only one count was recorded for this clone. This chain connects TRBV6-5 to TRBJ2-7; 8 nucleotides match TRBD2. J gave up 6 bases and V 2 bases, and 9 bases lay outside the gene matches. Germline lookup yields CDR1 MNHEY and CDR2 SVGAGI. This CDR3 region has 15 residues. The CDR3 coding sequence is TGTGCCAGCAGTTACATCCCGGGACTAGGAGCCGAGCAGTACTTC. Its protein is CASSYIPGLGAEQYF.

The V call is TRBV7-6, the J call TRBJ2-1, with 11 bases identical to TRBD1. This CDR3 has 17 amino acids. V was clipped by 1 base and J by 2 bases; unmatched bases: 4. Germline V lookup: CDR1 SGHVS, CDR2 FNYEAQ. The CDR3 DNA sequence: TGTGCCAGCAGCTTAGGAGGGACAGGGGGAACCTACAATGAGCAGTTCTTC. Translating it yields CASSLGGTGGTYNEQFF.

The chain combines TRBV27 with TRBJ2-7; 10 bases map to TRBD2. The CDR3 sequence is 16 residues long. Germline V gives CDR1 MNHEY, CDR2 SMNVEV (reference sequence). The trim removed 4 bases at V and 3 bases at J, leaving 9 bases unmatched. CDR3 region: CASSSRGAGGLYEQYF. CDR3 sequence (DNA): TGTGCCAGCAGTTCCCGGGGAGCGGGGGGGCTCTACGAGCAGTACTTC.

This chain uses TRBV2 with TRBJ2-7; tentative D call: TRBD2 (6 bases). V lost 2 bases to trimming and J lost 2 bases, with 13 bases between them. Looked up from germline, CDR1 is SNHLY and CDR2 is FYNNEI. The CDR3 spans 15 residues. In nucleotides, the CDR3 is TGTGCCAGCAGTGAAAGGCCTAGCGCCACCTACGAGCAGTACTTC. Residues: CASSERPSATYEQYF.

The CDR3 DNA reads TGTGCCAGCAGCTTAAGAGTGGGAGGGGTCAATGAGCAGTTCTTC. It is translated as CASSLRVGGVNEQFF. The V call is TRBV7-3, the J call TRBJ2-1; 7 nucleotides agree with TRBD2. Per germline, CDR1 SGHTA and CDR2 FQGTGA. Trimming removed 1 base from V and 6 bases from J; junction bases left unmatched: 6. The length of the CDR3 is 15 residues.

The chain links TRBV4-1 to TRBJ1-2; tentatively, D is TRBD1 (6 bases). CDR1 is MGHRA, CDR2 YSYEKL, per germline. V shed 1 base and J shed 7 bases, with 16 bases lying between them. The CDR3 covers 15 residues. This CDR3 reads CASSQGGPRGLGYTF. Written as DNA, the CDR3 is TGCGCCAGCAGCCAAGGGGGGCCCCGGGGTCTTGGCTACACCTTC.

CDR3 bases: TGTGCCAACGAACAGGGAGACTCACCCCTCCACTTT. Protein sequence: CANEQGDSPLHF. The chain has TRBV21-1 and TRBJ1-6; the table's D gene call, TRBD1, was not cross checked with the DNA. TRBV21-1 is marked as a pseudogene. This CDR3 contains 12 residues.

The chain recombines TRBV7-3 with TRBJ2-1; 9 bases agree with TRBD2. Unmatched junction bases numbered 11, after V lost 3 bases and J lost 8 bases. CDR1 is SGHTA, CDR2 FQGTGA, per germline. This CDR3 has 16 amino acids. This CDR3 is CASSLETSGPLYEQFF. DNA for the CDR3: TGTGCCAGCAGCTTGGAGACTAGCGGCCCTTTATATGAGCAGTTCTTC.

This chain joins TRBV11-2 and TRBJ1-1, with D unresolved. Germline CDR1 reads SGHAT; CDR2 reads FQNNGV. This CDR3 has 14 amino acids. Trimming pared 5 bases from V and 0 bases from J, leaving 10 bases between. CDR3 in amino acids: CASSTIHVNTEAFF. The CDR3 DNA reads as TGTGCCAGCAGCACAATACATGTGAACACTGAAGCTTTCTTT.

Only one count was recorded for this clone. DNA of the CDR3: TGTGCCAGCAGCTTAGTGCAGGCAGCCAAAAACATTCAGTACTTC. Translation: CASSLVQAAKNIQYF. The chain links TRBV11-2 to TRBJ2-4; no clear D gene. The V gene lost 1 base and the J gene lost 0 bases, with 7 bases spanning the gap. The CDR3 totals 15 residues. Germline assignment: CDR1 SGHAT and CDR2 FQNNGV.

The chain uses TRBV24-1 and TRBJ1-2; possibly TRBD1 for D (6 bases). The CDR3 length is 14 residues. The V end was cut by 6 bases, the J end by 0 bases, with 10 bases between. Germline assignment: CDR1 KGHDR and CDR2 SFDVKD. DNA of the CDR3: TGTGCCACCAGTCGGACAGATCCTAACTATGGCTACACCTTC. Protein: CATSRTDPNYGYTF.

V and J are TRBV28 and TRBJ1-1; D gene unclear. The CDR3 length is 13 residues. V shed 7 bases and J shed 5 bases, with 14 bases lying between them. Germline V gene lookup returns CDR1 MDHEN and CDR2 SYDVKM. CDR3: CASNHKWRTEAFF. Written as DNA, the CDR3 is TGTGCCAGCAACCACAAGTGGAGAACTGAAGCTTTCTTT.

This chain links TRBV4-3 with TRBJ2-7; TRBD1 agrees at 9 bases. The CDR3 extends over 16 amino acids. Germline-derived CDR1 and CDR2 are LGHNA and YSLEER. Trimming removed 2 bases from V and 1 base from J; junction bases left unmatched: 6. The CDR3 bases are TGCGCCAGCAGCCAATTCTCCGGGACAGGGTCCTACGAGCAGTACTTC. Translating gives CASSQFSGTGSYEQYF.

The rearrangement links TRBV19 to TRBJ2-5; D possibly corresponds to TRBD2 (6 bases). The ends were cut back, 3 bases at V and 2 bases at J, with 10 bases in the middle. CDR1 and CDR2 (germline): LNHDA, SQIVND (reference sequence). This CDR3 is 14 amino acids long. This CDR3 is CASSILAPQETQYF. The CDR3 nucleotides are TGTGCCAGTAGTATTCTAGCGCCTCAAGAGACCCAGTACTTC.

The V call is TRBV19, the J call TRBJ2-5, with 8 bases matching TRBD1. Losses at the gene ends were 5 bases for V and 2 bases for J; bases not matched to a gene: 4. The CDR3 length is 14 residues. Germline V gives CDR1 LNHDA, CDR2 SQIVND (reference sequence). CDR3 coding DNA: TGTGCCAGTAGTTCTCGACAGGGGCAAGAGACCCAGTACTTC. Residues: CASSSRQGQETQYF.

The J gene is TRBJ1-2, the V gene TRBV5-4; 8 bases match TRBD1. V lost 3 bases, J lost 8 bases, and 15 bases stayed unmatched. Looked up from germline, CDR1 is SGHNT and CDR2 is YYREEE (reference sequence). This CDR3 comprises 16 residues. CDR3 sequence reads: CASSSETGVRYQGYTF. CDR3 DNA sequence: TGTGCCAGCAGCTCCGAGACAGGGGTTCGTTATCAGGGCTACACCTTC.

The chain is built from TRBV12-1 and TRBJ2-7; the DNA was not used to check the table's D call, TRBD2. TRBV12-1 is a pseudogene. There are 18 residues in the CDR3. The CDR3 DNA is TGTGCCAGCCGCGCCGCGGAGCTGGGACTAGCGGGAGATGGCGAGCAGTACTTC. This encodes CASRAAELGLAGDGEQYF.

Concerning this clone: Other nucleotide sequences in the sample specify the same CDR3. V and J are TRBV4-3 and TRBJ2-2, with no clear D. The CDR3 is made up of 14 amino acids. Germline assignment: CDR1 LGHNA and CDR2 YSLEER. V lost 1 base and J 4 bases, leaving 7 bases between the germline ends. The CDR3 is CASSQVRGTGELFF. CDR3 coding DNA: TGCGCCAGCAGCCAAGTCCGAGGCACCGGGGAGCTGTTTTTT.

The chain carries TRBV7-9 and TRBJ1-5; no clear D. The germline V gene has CDR1 SEHNR and CDR2 FQNEAQ (reference sequence). This CDR3 is built from 12 residues. With 3 bases removed from V and 5 bases from J, the gap between germline ends came to 5 bases. For the CDR3, the DNA is TGTGCCAGCAGCTTCGGGGATCAGCCCCAGCATTTT. Residues: CASSFGDQPQHF.

The chain combines TRBV9 with TRBJ2-1; TRBD2 is a possible D gene (6 bases). V gave up 3 bases and J gave up 8 bases, with 12 bases separating them. Per germline, CDR1 SGDLS and CDR2 YYNGEE. CDR3 length equals 13 residues. CDR3 loop: CASSEGTGYEQFF. In DNA, the CDR3 is TGTGCCAGCAGCGAGGGGACTGGATATGAGCAGTTCTTC. Looking up the rest from reference TRBV9 and TRBJ2-1 gives the full variable domain: DSGVTQTPKHLITATGQRVTLRCSPRSGDLSVYWYQQSLDQGLQFLIQYYNGEERAKGNILERFSAQQFPDLHSELNLSSLELGDSALYFCASSEGTGYEQFFGPGTRLTVL.

This chain's CDR3 is CASSSGQGNEKLFF. The DNA for the CDR3 is TGTGCCAGCAGCTCGGGACAGGGAAATGAAAAACTGTTTTTT. This rearrangement joins TRBV7-2 to TRBJ1-4; 9 bases are shared with TRBD1. This CDR3 is built from 14 residues. Germline lookup yields CDR1 SGHTA and CDR2 FQGNSA. V shed 4 bases and J 5 bases; nucleotides not matched to a gene: 2.

The chain employs TRBV4-1 and TRBJ1-1, with D possibly matching TRBD1 (6 bases). The CDR3 runs to 15 residues. Trimming stripped 3 bases from V and 3 bases from J, with 14 bases between. Per the germline V gene, CDR1 is MGHRA and CDR2 is YSYEKL. DNA for the CDR3: TGCGCCAGCAGCCATGGTACAGGGTGGGACACTGAAGCTTTCTTT. It codes for CASSHGTGWDTEAFF.

J is TRBJ2-1 and V is TRBV2, with 16 bases that match TRBD2. The CDR3 contains 17 residues. CDR1 is SNHLY and CDR2 is FYNNEI in the germline V gene. V lost 2 bases to trimming and J lost 5 bases; unmatched junction nucleotides: 3. The CDR3 DNA reads as TGTGCCAGCAGTGAACTGGGACTAGCGGGAGGGGACAATGAGCAGTTCTTC. Translated, it gives CASSELGLAGGDNEQFF.

The V call is TRBV5-5, the J call TRBJ1-2, with TRBD1 matching over 8 bases. The CDR3 extends over 16 amino acids. CDR1 is SGHKS and CDR2 is YYEKEE in the germline V gene (reference sequence). The V gene end was trimmed by 0 bases and the J gene end by 7 bases; junction bases not matched to a gene: 11. CDR3 sequence (DNA): TGTGCCAGCAGCTTGGGCTTTAAGACAGGGGATAGTGGCTACACCTTC. Its translation is CASSLGFKTGDSGYTF.

This sequence joins TRBV5-1 and TRBJ1-4; 8 positions agree with TRBD1. The V gene end was trimmed by 2 bases and the J gene end by 3 bases; junction bases not matched to a gene: 6. The CDR3 runs 16 residues. Germline loops: CDR1 SGHRS, CDR2 YFSETQ. CDR3 in amino acids: CASSFDTGGSNEKLFF. CDR3 DNA: TGCGCCAGCAGCTTCGATACAGGGGGGTCTAATGAAAAACTGTTTTTT.

The chain couples TRBV27 to TRBJ2-7, with TRBD1 identical over 11 bases. The CDR3 consists of 16 residues. In germline, CDR1 is MNHEY, CDR2 SMNVEV (reference sequence). The V and J ends lost 4 bases and 3 bases, in that order; junction bases with no gene match: 8. The CDR3 reads CASSSWTGGARYEQYF. The CDR3 DNA reads as TGTGCCAGCAGTTCCTGGACAGGGGGCGCCCGCTACGAGCAGTACTTC.